This TCR beta chain was recovered during a study of shared clonotypes between healthy human individuals. Points from the study as a whole: Generation of non-shared clonotypes was less probable than generation of clonotypes shared by all four donors.

Only in-frame clones appear in the TCRdb table, and some are missing; sequencing was by immunoSEQ multiplex PCR. The table includes about 2.4 million clones, approximately 93% detected once. None of the donors, who were healthy HIV-negative adults, had recently had acute infections or vaccinations. Adult Caucasians living in Nashville, Tennessee made up all of the donors. Naive CD4+ cells were CD45RA-selected; the remaining cells were memory. Per the germline V gene, CDR1 is SGDLS and CDR2 is YYNGEE. V lost 0 bases to trimming and J lost 5 bases, with 12 bases between them. The CDR3 extends over 15 amino acids. Details on this clone: What it binds is not known.

Sample: naive CD4+ T cells from PBMCs. Specified subset: CD45RA+ positively selected. The gene calls are TRBV9 and TRBJ1-5; D gene uncertain. The sequence was obtained from a man between 18 and 35 years old in good health. Some clones in this sample may be carry-over from other donors' samples. CDR3 DNA sequence: TGTGCCAGCAGCGTAGAGGCGACACCCGATCAGCCCCAGCATTTT. It translates to CASSVEATPDQPQHF. The whole variable domain, filled in from reference TRBV9 and TRBJ1-5, reads DSGVTQTPKHLITATGQRVTLRCSPRSGDLSVYWYQQSLDQGLQFLIQYYNGEERAKGNILERFSAQQFPDLHSELNLSSLELGDSALYFCASSVEATPDQPQHFGDGTRLSIL.